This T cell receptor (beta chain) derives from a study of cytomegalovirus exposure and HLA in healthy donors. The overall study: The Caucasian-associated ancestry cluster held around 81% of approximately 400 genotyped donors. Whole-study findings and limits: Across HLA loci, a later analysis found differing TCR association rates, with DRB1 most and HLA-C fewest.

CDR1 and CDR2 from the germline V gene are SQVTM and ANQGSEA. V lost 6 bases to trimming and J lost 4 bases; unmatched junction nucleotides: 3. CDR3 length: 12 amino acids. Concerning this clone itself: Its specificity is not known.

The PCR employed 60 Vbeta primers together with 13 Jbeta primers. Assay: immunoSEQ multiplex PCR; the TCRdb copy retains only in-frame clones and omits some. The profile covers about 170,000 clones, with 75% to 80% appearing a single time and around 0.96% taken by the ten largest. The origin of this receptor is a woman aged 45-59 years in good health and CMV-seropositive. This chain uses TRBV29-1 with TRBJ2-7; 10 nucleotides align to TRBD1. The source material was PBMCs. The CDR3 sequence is CSVTGGGYEQYF. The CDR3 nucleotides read TGCAGCGTGACAGGGGGCGGGTACGAGCAGTACTTC.